Listed here are 8 T cell receptor beta chains from one sample, sequenced in a study of blood T cell repertoires in COVID-19. Produced via immunoSEQ multiplex PCR; TCRdb's table is partial and in-frame only. The sample gives approximately 350,000 clones, about 83% of which show up once; 2.5% to 3% is in the top ten. Sequenced material: peripheral blood. Source of these receptors: a man under 40 with active or convalescent COVID-19.

This chain connects TRBV7-9 to TRBJ2-2; 8 positions match TRBD2. With 5 bases clipped from V and 5 bases from J, the junction kept 4 bases outside the gene matches. The CDR3 extends over 14 amino acids. The V gene's germline CDR1 is SEHNR and CDR2 FQNEAQ (reference sequence). The CDR3 DNA is TGTGCCAGCAGCCGCGGGGGGCTTACCGGGGAGCTGTTTTTT. Translation gives CASSRGGLTGELFF.

The V and J genes are TRBV6-2 or TRBV6-3 and TRBJ2-7, with D possibly matching TRBD2 (5 bases). Germline loops: CDR1 MNHEY, CDR2 SVGEGT. The CDR3 runs to 13 residues. Trimming removed 5 bases at V and 2 bases at J, with 10 bases between. In nucleotides, the CDR3 is TGTGCCAGCAGTAGGACTGATACCTACGAGCAGTACTTC. It specifies CASSRTDTYEQYF.

This chain uses TRBV7-9 with TRBJ1-2, with 7 bases fitting TRBD1. The J segment lost 8 bases and the V segment lost 4 bases, leaving 7 bases of the junction unmatched. The germline CDR1 and CDR2 sequences are SEHNR and FQNEAQ (reference sequence). The CDR3 is made up of 13 amino acids. CDR3 DNA: TGTGCCAGCAGCTCCGACAGGGTATACGGCTACACCTTC. As protein: CASSSDRVYGYTF.

The chain recombines TRBV28 with TRBJ2-2; possible D gene TRBD2, 6 bases. Germline assignment: CDR1 MDHEN and CDR2 SYDVKM. Trimming left V 7 bases short and J 8 bases short, with 14 bases between. The CDR3 loop spans 13 amino acids. CDR3 bases: TGTGCCAGCATCCTAACGCGGGGAGGGGAGCTGTTTTTT. Translated, it gives CASILTRGGELFF.

This chain connects TRBV27 to TRBJ1-1; D not resolved. The germline gives CDR1 MNHEY, CDR2 SMNVEV (reference sequence). Trimming removed 5 bases from V and 3 bases from J, with 10 bases in between. This CDR3 spans 13 amino acids. The CDR3 nucleotides read TGTGCCAGCAGTCCCCTGGAGGACACTGAAGCTTTCTTT. It translates to CASSPLEDTEAFF.

This clone was detected ten times or more. The rearrangement links TRBV7-2 to TRBJ2-7, with 9 nucleotides matching TRBD1. The V gene end was trimmed by 7 bases and the J gene end by 2 bases; junction bases not matched to a gene: 3. Per germline, CDR1 SGHTA and CDR2 FQGNSA. The CDR3 totals 13 residues. The CDR3 loop is CASTDRGTYEQYF. Written as DNA, the CDR3 is TGTGCCAGCACGGACAGGGGAACCTACGAGCAGTACTTC. The full variable domain, completed using reference TRBV7-2 and TRBJ2-7, is GAGVSQSPSNKVTEKGKDVELRCDPISGHTALYWYRQSLGQGLEFLIYFQGNSAPDKSGLPSDRFSAERTGGSVSTLTIQRTQQEDSAVYLCASTDRGTYEQYFGPGTRLTVT.

The CDR3 nucleotides read TGTGCCAGTAGGCGGACAGGAGACACTGAAGCTTTCTTT. Residues: CASRRTGDTEAFF. The genes are TRBV19 and TRBJ1-1; 7 nucleotides match TRBD1. Looked up from germline, CDR1 is LNHDA and CDR2 is SQIVND (reference sequence). J was trimmed by 3 bases and V by 6 bases; bases with no gene match: 4. The CDR3 contains 13 residues.

This clone appeared once. This chain links TRBV9 with TRBJ1-5, with a weak D call TRBD1 (5 bases). V was clipped by 0 bases and J by 6 bases, with 10 bases between them. The CDR3 loop spans 14 amino acids. In germline, CDR1 is SGDLS, CDR2 YYNGEE. The CDR3 sequence: CASSVDSGFQPQHF. The DNA of the CDR3 is TGTGCCAGCAGCGTAGATTCAGGGTTTCAGCCCCAGCATTTT.